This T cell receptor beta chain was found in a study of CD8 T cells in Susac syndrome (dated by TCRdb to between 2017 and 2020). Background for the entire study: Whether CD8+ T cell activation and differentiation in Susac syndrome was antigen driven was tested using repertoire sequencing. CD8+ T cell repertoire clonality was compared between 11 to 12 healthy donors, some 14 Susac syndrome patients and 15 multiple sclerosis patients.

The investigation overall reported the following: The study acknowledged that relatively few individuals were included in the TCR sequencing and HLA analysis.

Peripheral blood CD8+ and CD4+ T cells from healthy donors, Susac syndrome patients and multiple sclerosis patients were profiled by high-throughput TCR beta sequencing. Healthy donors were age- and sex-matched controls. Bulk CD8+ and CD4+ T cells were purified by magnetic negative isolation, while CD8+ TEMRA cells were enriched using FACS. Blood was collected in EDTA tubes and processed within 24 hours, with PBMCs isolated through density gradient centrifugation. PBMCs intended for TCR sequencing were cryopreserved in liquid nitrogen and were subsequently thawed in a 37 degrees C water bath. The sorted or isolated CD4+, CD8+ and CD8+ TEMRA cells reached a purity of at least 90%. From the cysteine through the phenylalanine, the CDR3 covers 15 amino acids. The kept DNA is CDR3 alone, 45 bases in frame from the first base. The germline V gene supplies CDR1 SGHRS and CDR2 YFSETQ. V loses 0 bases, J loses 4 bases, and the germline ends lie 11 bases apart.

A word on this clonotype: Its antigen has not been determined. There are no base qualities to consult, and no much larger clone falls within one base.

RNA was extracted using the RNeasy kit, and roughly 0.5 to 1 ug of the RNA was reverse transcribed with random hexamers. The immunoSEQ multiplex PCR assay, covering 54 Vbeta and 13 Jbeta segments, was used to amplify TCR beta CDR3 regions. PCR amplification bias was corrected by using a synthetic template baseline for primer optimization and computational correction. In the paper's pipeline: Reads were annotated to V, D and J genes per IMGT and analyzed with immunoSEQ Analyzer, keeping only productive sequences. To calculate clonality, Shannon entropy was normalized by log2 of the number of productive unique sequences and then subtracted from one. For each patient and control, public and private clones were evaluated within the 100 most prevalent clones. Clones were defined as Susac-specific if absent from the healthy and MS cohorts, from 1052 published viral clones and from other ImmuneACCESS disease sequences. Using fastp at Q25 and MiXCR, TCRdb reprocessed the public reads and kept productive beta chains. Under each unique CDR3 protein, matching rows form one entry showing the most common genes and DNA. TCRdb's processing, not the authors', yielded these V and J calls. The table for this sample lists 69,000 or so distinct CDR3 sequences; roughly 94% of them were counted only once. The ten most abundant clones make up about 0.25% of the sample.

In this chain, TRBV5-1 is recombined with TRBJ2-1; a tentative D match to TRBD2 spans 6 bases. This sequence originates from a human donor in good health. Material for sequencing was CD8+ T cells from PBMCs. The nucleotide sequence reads TGCGCCAGCAGCTTGGATGGCGGGGTGTACAATGAGCAGTTCTTC. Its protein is CASSLDGGVYNEQFF.